Shown below are 26 T cell receptor beta chains from a single sample sequenced in a study of T-cell memory formation after mild COVID-19. TCRdb passed the 5' RACE reads through MiXCR, listing each CDR3 protein once. The table shows about 210,000 distinct CDR3 sequences, with around 27% occurring only once. The sequencing input was PBMCs or a T cell subset sorted from them (not recorded which). These receptors all come from an adult woman who had mild COVID-19 (a few samples of this study predate the infection). Cell type and time point are not known.

Only a few counts were recorded for this clonotype. This rearrangement joins TRBV4-2 to TRBJ1-5, with TRBD1 identical over 8 bases. This CDR3 contains 16 residues. Germline CDR1 LGHNA, CDR2 YNFKEQ. Germline trimming cut 4 bases from V and 1 base from J; bases unmatched to any gene: 6. The CDR3 coding sequence is TGTGCCAGCAGCCTCGGACAGGGAGGGAGCAATCAGCCCCAGCATTTT. Translation: CASSLGQGGSNQPQHF.

This clonotype was seen more than once but under ten times. This sequence joins TRBV19 and TRBJ1-5; no clear D. The V end lost 2 bases, the J end lost 4 bases, and 6 bases lay between the germline ends. The V gene's germline CDR1 is LNHDA and CDR2 SQIVND (reference sequence). The CDR3 sequence is 13 residues long. The CDR3 loop is CASSINHNQPQHF. The CDR3 DNA follows: TGTGCCAGTAGTATAAACCATAATCAGCCCCAGCATTTT.

There are many counts of this clonotype. The chain uses TRBV24-1 and TRBJ2-1, with TRBD2 matching over 11 bases. Trimming removed 5 bases from V and 5 bases from J; junction bases left unmatched: 10. The CDR3 has 17 residues. In germline, CDR1 is KGHDR, CDR2 SFDVKD. The CDR3 region has the DNA TGTGCCACCAGTGCCCCCGTCGCACTAGCGGGAGACAATGAGCAGTTCTTC. It codes for CATSAPVALAGDNEQFF.

This clonotype was observed a few times. The chain links TRBV18 to TRBJ2-1, with 9 bases that match TRBD2. Germline lookup yields CDR1 KGHSH and CDR2 LQKENI. Unmatched junction bases numbered 1, after V lost 3 bases and J lost 4 bases. The CDR3 is made up of 14 amino acids. This CDR3 reads CASSPTSGYNEQFF. The DNA for the CDR3 is TGTGCCAGCTCACCCACTAGCGGGTACAATGAGCAGTTCTTC.

This clonotype was counted at least ten times. V usage is TRBV7-2 and J usage is TRBJ2-7; 8 nucleotides agree with TRBD1. V lost 5 bases to trimming and J lost 6 bases; unmatched junction nucleotides: 12. Germline V CDR1 and CDR2: SGHTA, FQGNSA. The CDR3 has 15 amino acids. Here the CDR3 reads CASSTPQGVGGEQYF. As DNA, the CDR3 is TGTGCCAGCAGCACACCACAGGGGGTTGGGGGCGAGCAGTACTTC.

This clonotype came up a few times. The V gene is TRBV7-2, the J gene TRBJ1-2; no firm D call. Germline CDR1 SGHTA, CDR2 FQGNSA. The CDR3 covers 14 residues. Trimming took 5 bases from V and 9 from J, leaving 19 bases between them. CDR3 sequence: CASSPRTGPGRYTF. CDR3 nucleotide sequence: TGTGCCAGCAGCCCTCGGACCGGTCCTGGGCGCTACACCTTC.

The sample holds a few counts of this clonotype. The chain carries TRBV20-1 and TRBJ1-4, with unresolved D. Between the trimmed V and J ends, which lost 0 bases and 8 bases, there was a span of 13 bases. This CDR3 has 14 residues. Germline values: CDR1 DFQATT, CDR2 SNEGSKA (reference sequence). CDR3 loop: CSARDIGVPEKLFF. CDR3 coding DNA: TGCAGTGCTAGAGATATCGGGGTTCCAGAAAAACTGTTTTTT.

This clonotype has more than one count but fewer than ten. This chain uses TRBV25-1 with TRBJ1-5; D gene unclear. The CDR3 has 13 amino acids. The germline V and J ends were trimmed by 4 bases and 2 bases, with 6 bases remaining between them. Germline assignment: CDR1 MGHDK and CDR2 SYGVNS. DNA for the CDR3: TGTGCCAGCAGTGGAGAAGGCAATCAGCCCCAGCATTTT. Protein sequence: CASSGEGNQPQHF.

The chain recombines TRBV11-2 with TRBJ2-2; D is perhaps TRBD2 (7 bases). CDR1 is SGHAT and CDR2 is FQNNGV in the germline V gene. The germline V and J ends were trimmed by 5 bases and 4 bases, with 14 bases remaining between them. The CDR3 length is 15 residues. The CDR3 region has the DNA TGTGCCAGCAGCATCATGGGAGGGGGCACCGGGGAGCTGTTTTTT. Protein product: CASSIMGGGTGELFF. Looking up the rest from reference TRBV11-2 and TRBJ2-2 gives the full variable domain: EAGVAQSPRYKIIEKRQSVAFWCNPISGHATLYWYQQILGQGPKLLIQFQNNGVVDDSQLPKDRFSAERLKGVDSTLKIQPAKLEDSAVYLCASSIMGGGTGELFFGEGSRLTVL.

In this sample, this clonotype turned up a few times. This chain connects TRBV4-3 to TRBJ2-1, with TRBD2 matching over 8 bases. CDR1 is LGHNA, CDR2 YSLEER, per germline. V shed 1 base and J 8 bases; nucleotides not matched to a gene: 7. The CDR3 is 15 amino acids. CDR3 region: CASSQGREGVDEQFF. CDR3 nucleotides: TGCGCCAGCAGCCAAGGACGGGAGGGTGTTGATGAGCAGTTCTTC.

The genes are TRBV7-9 and TRBJ2-1, with 7 nucleotides matching TRBD1. CDR3 length: 15 residues. With V trimmed by 5 bases and J by 2 bases, 6 bases remained unmatched. Germline CDR1 and CDR2: SEHNR and FQNEAQ (reference sequence). For the CDR3, the DNA is TGTGCCAGCAGCCCCCGGACAGGTACCTACAATGAGCAGTTCTTC. Translating it yields CASSPRTGTYNEQFF.

The table lists this clonotype with a few counts. The chain carries TRBV20-1 and TRBJ1-1; D ambiguous. The CDR3 length is 13 residues. Germline V gene lookup returns CDR1 DFQATT and CDR2 SNEGSKA (reference sequence). Trimming took off 3 bases at V and 0 bases at J, with 8 bases between the two ends. The CDR3 reads CSASRSLNTEAFF. In DNA form, the CDR3 reads TGCAGTGCTAGCCGAAGCCTGAACACTGAAGCTTTCTTT.

V and J are TRBV4-1 and TRBJ2-1, with 8 bases that match TRBD2. CDR1 and CDR2 from the germline V gene are MGHRA and YSYEKL. Losses at the gene ends were 1 base for V and 12 bases for J; bases not matched to a gene: 11. This CDR3 has 15 amino acids. CDR3 in amino acids: CASSQGNPGGTRQFF. For the CDR3, the DNA is TGCGCCAGCAGCCAAGGAAATCCGGGGGGGACGCGGCAGTTCTTC.

The chain recombines TRBV4-3 with TRBJ1-6; 7 bases agree with TRBD1. Looked up from germline, CDR1 is LGHNA and CDR2 is YSLEER. This CDR3 comprises 14 residues. The ends lost 1 base at V and 10 bases at J; junction bases unmatched: 4. The CDR3 nucleotides read TGCGCCAGCAGCCAAGGGGGACAGTCCTCACCCCTCCACTTT. Protein sequence: CASSQGGQSSPLHF.

This clonotype was detected a few times. The chain is built from TRBV6-5 and TRBJ2-2; D remains ambiguous. The CDR3 has 11 amino acids. The V end was cut by 7 bases, the J end by 7 bases, with 7 bases between. Germline values: CDR1 MNHEY, CDR2 SVGAGI. The CDR3 bases are TGTGCCAGCACGGACGGCGGGGAGCTGTTTTTT. It specifies CASTDGGELFF.

The chain recombines TRBV6-5 with TRBJ1-1; maybe TRBD1 (5 bases). CDR1 and CDR2 from the germline V gene are MNHEY and SVGAGI. V lost 2 bases and J lost 5, with 18 bases in between. CDR3 size: 16 residues. The CDR3 region has the DNA TGTGCCAGCAGTTACGGAGGGACGAGGGTGGGGACTGAAGCTTTCTTT. Amino acids: CASSYGGTRVGTEAFF.

The chain carries TRBV25-1 and TRBJ2-2; D is unresolved. V was clipped by 4 bases and J by 3 bases, with 6 bases between them. Germline V lookup: CDR1 MGHDK, CDR2 SYGVNS. This CDR3 has 13 residues. CDR3 DNA: TGTGCCAGCAGTGTAACATACACCGGGGAGCTGTTTTTT. It specifies CASSVTYTGELFF.

This clonotype was seen only a few times. CDR3 bases: TGTGCCAGCACTTTCGGACTAGCGGGAAACAATGAGCAGTTCTTC. This gives the protein CASTFGLAGNNEQFF. The rearrangement links TRBV5-4 to TRBJ2-1; 12 nucleotides agree with TRBD2. This CDR3 comprises 15 residues. Trimming cost V 6 bases and J 5 bases; bases outside gene matches: 6. The germline gives CDR1 SGHNT, CDR2 YYREEE (reference sequence).

This clonotype came up a few times. The chain joins TRBV24-1 to TRBJ2-5; unclear D gene. CDR3 size: 15 residues. Trimming left V 4 bases short and J 5 bases short, with 16 bases between. Germline loops: CDR1 KGHDR, CDR2 SFDVKD. CDR3 residues: CATSDNLPGPETQYF. DNA for the CDR3: TGTGCCACCAGTGACAATCTTCCGGGTCCGGAGACCCAGTACTTC.

This clonotype was detected only a few times. The rearrangement uses TRBV7-9 and TRBJ2-4, with TRBD1 identical over 10 bases. The CDR3 consists of 20 residues. The germline V gene has CDR1 SEHNR and CDR2 FQNEAQ (reference sequence). Trimming removed 4 bases from V and 0 bases from J; junction bases left unmatched: 15. This chain's CDR3 is CASSSSRGDRGILAKNIQYF. CDR3 DNA: TGTGCCAGCAGCTCCTCACGAGGGGACAGGGGTATTCTAGCCAAAAACATTCAGTACTTC.

This clonotype was seen only a few times. The genes are TRBV2 and TRBJ1-6, with unresolved D. Per germline, CDR1 SNHLY and CDR2 FYNNEI. With 6 bases removed from V and 7 bases from J, the gap between germline ends came to 19 bases. CDR3 length: 16 residues. DNA for the CDR3: TGTGCCAGCAGCGCAAGCAGCACCCGCCGGAATTCACCCCTCCACTTT. It codes for CASSASSTRRNSPLHF.

This clonotype has a handful of counts. The chain uses TRBV2 and TRBJ2-1, with a weak D call TRBD2 (6 bases). V lost 8 bases and J 10 bases, leaving 27 bases between the germline ends. The germline V gene has CDR1 SNHLY and CDR2 FYNNEI. CDR3 length: 16 residues. The CDR3 DNA reads TGTGCCAGCTCCTCCGCCGTTGGCGGGGTCTCCTGGGAGCAGTTCTTC. The encoded protein is CASSSAVGGVSWEQFF.

This chain links TRBV14 with TRBJ1-4, with D possibly being TRBD1 (5 bases). This CDR3 is 16 amino acids long. V was pared by 0 bases and J by 0 bases, with 8 bases between. Germline CDR1 SGHDN, CDR2 FVKESK. The CDR3 nucleotides are TGTGCCAGCAGCCAAGATGGGGGGACAACTAATGAAAAACTGTTTTTT. Translated: CASSQDGGTTNEKLFF.

There are a few counts of this clonotype. V and J are TRBV6-5 and TRBJ2-1; 8 bases match TRBD2. The CDR3 has 15 amino acids. Germline V gene lookup returns CDR1 MNHEY and CDR2 SVGAGI. The J segment lost 6 bases and the V segment lost 2 bases, leaving 6 bases of the junction unmatched. The CDR3 sequence: CASSYEGLESNEQFF. The CDR3 DNA follows: TGTGCCAGCAGTTACGAGGGACTAGAAAGCAATGAGCAGTTCTTC.

This clonotype was observed once. The V call is TRBV5-1, the J call TRBJ1-5; TRBD1 agrees at 8 bases. Germline V lookup: CDR1 SGHRS, CDR2 YFSETQ. The CDR3 spans 17 residues. V was pared by 0 bases and J by 7 bases, with 12 bases of the junction left unmatched. The CDR3 DNA sequence: TGCGCCAGCAGCTTGGGTGCAACAGACAGGGGAGGGCAGCCCCAGCATTTT. It specifies CASSLGATDRGGQPQHF. Together with reference TRBV5-1 and TRBJ1-5, the CDR3 gives the full variable domain: KAGVTQTPRYLIKTRGQQVTLSCSPISGHRSVSWYQQTPGQGLQFLFEYFSETQRNKGNFPGRFSGRQFSNSRSEMNVSTLELGDSALYLCASSLGATDRGGQPQHFGDGTRLSIL.

The chain links TRBV14 to TRBJ2-1; TRBD1 agrees at 9 bases. J lost 9 bases, V lost 3 bases, and 12 bases had no gene match. The CDR3 loop spans 16 amino acids. Looked up from germline, CDR1 is SGHDN and CDR2 is FVKESK. CDR3 residues: CASSQLTGGAFIEQFF. The DNA for the CDR3 is TGTGCCAGCAGCCAGCTTACAGGGGGCGCATTCATTGAGCAGTTCTTC.